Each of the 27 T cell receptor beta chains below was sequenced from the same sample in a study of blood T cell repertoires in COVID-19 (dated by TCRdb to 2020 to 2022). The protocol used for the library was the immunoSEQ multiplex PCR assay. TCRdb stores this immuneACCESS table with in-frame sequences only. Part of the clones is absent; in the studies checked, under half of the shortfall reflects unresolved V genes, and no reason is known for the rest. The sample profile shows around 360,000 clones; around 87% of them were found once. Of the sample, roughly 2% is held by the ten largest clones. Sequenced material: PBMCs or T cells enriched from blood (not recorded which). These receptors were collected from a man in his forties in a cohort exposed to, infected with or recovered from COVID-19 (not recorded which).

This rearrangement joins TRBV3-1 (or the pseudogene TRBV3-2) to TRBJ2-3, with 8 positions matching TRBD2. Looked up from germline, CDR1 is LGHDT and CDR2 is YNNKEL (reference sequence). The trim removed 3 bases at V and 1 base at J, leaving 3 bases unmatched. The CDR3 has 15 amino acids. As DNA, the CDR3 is TGTGCCAGCAGCCAGGCGGGAGGACGCACAGATACGCAGTATTTT. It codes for CASSQAGGRTDTQYF.

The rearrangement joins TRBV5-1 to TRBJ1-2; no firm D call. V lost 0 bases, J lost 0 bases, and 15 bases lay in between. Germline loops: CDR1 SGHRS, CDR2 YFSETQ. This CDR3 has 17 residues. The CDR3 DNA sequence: TGCGCCAGCAGCTTGGGGATCGGACTTTCAGCTAACTATGGCTACACCTTC. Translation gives CASSLGIGLSANYGYTF.

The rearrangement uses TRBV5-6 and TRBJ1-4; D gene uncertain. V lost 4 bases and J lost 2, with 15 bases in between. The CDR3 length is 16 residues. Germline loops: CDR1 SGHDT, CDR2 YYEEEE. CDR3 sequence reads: CASSRPAITTNEKLFF. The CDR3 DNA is TGTGCCAGCAGCAGGCCAGCGATTACTACTAATGAAAAACTGTTTTTT.

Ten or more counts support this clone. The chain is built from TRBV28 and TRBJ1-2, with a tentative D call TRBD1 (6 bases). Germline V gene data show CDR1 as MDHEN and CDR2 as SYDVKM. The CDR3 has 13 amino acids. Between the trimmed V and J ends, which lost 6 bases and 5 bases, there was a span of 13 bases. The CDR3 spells CASSEQGPYGYTF. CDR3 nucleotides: TGTGCCAGCAGCGAACAGGGCCCTTATGGCTACACCTTC.

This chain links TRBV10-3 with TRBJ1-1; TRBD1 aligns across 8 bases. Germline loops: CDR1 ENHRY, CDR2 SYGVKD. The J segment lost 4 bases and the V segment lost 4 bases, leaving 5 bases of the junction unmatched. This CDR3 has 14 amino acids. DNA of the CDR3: TGTGCCATCAGTGTTCGACAGGGGTCCACTGAAGCTTTCTTT. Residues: CAISVRQGSTEAFF.

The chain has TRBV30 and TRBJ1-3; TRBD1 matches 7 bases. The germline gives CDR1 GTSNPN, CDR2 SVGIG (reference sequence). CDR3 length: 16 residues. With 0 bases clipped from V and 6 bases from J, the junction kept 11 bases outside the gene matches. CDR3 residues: CAWSVLLRQGENTIYF. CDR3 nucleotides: TGTGCCTGGAGTGTACTATTACGACAGGGTGAAAACACCATATATTTT.

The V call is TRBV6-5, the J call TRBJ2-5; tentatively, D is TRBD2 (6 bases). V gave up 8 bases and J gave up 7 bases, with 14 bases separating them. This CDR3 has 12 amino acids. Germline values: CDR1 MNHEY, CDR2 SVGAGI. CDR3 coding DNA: TGTGCCAGCGGTAGGACCGGGGGGACCCAGTACTTC. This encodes CASGRTGGTQYF.

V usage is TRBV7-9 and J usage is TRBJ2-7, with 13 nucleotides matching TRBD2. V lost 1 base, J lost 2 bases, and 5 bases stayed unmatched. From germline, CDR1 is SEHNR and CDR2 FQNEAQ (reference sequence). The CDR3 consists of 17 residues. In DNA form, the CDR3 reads TGTGCCAGCAGCTTAGGGGGCGGGACTAGCGGGACCTACGAGCAGTACTTC. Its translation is CASSLGGGTSGTYEQYF.

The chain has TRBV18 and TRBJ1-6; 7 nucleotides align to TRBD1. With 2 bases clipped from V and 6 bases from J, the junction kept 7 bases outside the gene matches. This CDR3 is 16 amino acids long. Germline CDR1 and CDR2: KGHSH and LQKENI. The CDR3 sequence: CASSPTGTVANSPLHF. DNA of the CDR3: TGTGCCAGCTCACCAACCGGGACAGTCGCTAATTCACCCCTCCACTTT.

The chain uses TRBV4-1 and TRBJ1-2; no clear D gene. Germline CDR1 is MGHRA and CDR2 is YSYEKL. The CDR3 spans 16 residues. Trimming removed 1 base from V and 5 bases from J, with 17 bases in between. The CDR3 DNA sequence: TGCGCCAGCAGCCAAGGGGAGTACGAGGGTTGGTATGGCTACACCTTC. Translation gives CASSQGEYEGWYGYTF.

CDR3 sequence: CASSLGGTLSGNTIYF. The DNA of the CDR3 is TGTGCCAGCAGTTTGGGAGGGACCCTCTCTGGAAACACCATATATTTT. The chain couples TRBV28 to TRBJ1-3; perhaps TRBD1 as D (5 bases). Germline CDR1 MDHEN, CDR2 SYDVKM. V was shortened by 3 bases and J by 0 bases, with 12 bases between the two germline ends. The CDR3 length is 16 residues.

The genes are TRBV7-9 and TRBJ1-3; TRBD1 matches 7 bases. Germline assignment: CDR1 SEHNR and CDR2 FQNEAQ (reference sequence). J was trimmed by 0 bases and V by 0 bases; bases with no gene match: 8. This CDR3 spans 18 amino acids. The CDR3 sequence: CASSLAAGTVNSGNTIYF. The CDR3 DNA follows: TGTGCCAGCAGCTTAGCCGCGGGGACAGTTAACTCTGGAAACACCATATATTTT.

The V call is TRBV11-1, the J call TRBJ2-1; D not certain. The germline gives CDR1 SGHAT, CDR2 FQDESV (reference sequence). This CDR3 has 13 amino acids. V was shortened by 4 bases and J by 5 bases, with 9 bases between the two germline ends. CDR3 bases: TGTGCCAGCAGCTCAGACATACACAATGAGCAGTTCTTC. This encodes CASSSDIHNEQFF.

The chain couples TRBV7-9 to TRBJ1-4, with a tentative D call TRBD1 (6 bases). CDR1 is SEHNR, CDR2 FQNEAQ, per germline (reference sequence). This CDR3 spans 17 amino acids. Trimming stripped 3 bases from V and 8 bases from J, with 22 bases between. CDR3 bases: TGTGCCAGCAGCTTGTCTCTAAGTAATCCGAGGGGGGAAAAACTGTTTTTT. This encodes CASSLSLSNPRGEKLFF.

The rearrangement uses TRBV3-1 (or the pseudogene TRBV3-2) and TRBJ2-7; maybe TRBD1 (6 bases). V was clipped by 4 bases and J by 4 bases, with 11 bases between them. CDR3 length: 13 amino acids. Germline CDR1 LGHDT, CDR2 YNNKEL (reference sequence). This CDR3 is CASSLGTSYEQYF. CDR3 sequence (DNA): TGTGCCAGCAGCCTCGGGACATCTTACGAGCAGTACTTC.

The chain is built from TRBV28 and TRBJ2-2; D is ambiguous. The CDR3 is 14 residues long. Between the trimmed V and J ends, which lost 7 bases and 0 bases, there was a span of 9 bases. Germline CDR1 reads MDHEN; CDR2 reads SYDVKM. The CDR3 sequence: CASTRISNTGELFF. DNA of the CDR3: TGTGCCAGCACGAGGATCTCGAACACCGGGGAGCTGTTTTTT.

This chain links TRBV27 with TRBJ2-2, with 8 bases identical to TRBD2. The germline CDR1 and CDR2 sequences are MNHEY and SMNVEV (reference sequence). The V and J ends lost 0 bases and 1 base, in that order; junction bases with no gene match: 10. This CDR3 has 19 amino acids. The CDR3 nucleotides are TGTGCCAGCAGTTTATCACCAGGGGCCGCGGGAGGGAACACCGGGGAGCTGTTTTTT. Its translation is CASSLSPGAAGGNTGELFF.

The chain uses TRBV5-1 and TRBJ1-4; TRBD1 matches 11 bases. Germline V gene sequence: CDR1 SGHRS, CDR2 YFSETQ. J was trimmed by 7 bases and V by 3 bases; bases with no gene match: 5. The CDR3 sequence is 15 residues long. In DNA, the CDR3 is TGCGCCAGCAGCTCATCCGGGACAGGGGGTGAAAAACTGTTTTTT. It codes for CASSSSGTGGEKLFF.

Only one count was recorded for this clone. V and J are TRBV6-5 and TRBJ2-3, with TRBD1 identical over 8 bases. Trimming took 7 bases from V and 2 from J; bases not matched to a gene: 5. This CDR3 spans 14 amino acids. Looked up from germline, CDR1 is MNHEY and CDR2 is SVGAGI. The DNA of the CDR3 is TGTGCCAGCACCCGGACAGGGACCACAGATACGCAGTATTTT. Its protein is CASTRTGTTDTQYF.

The DNA of the CDR3 is TGTGCCAGCAGTGAATGGGGTAGCGGGAGGAGAAATGAGCAGTTCTTC. Translation: CASSEWGSGRRNEQFF. This sequence joins TRBV25-1 and TRBJ2-1, with 10 bases fitting TRBD2. Germline lookup yields CDR1 MGHDK and CDR2 SYGVNS. The CDR3 sequence is 16 residues long. The V segment lost 1 base and the J segment 7 bases; nucleotides outside the gene matches: 7.

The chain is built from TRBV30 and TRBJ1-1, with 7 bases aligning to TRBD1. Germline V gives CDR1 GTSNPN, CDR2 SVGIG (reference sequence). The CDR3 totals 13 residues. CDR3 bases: TGTGCTGAACAAGGGGACAGATACACTGAAGCTTTCTTT. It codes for CAEQGDRYTEAFF.

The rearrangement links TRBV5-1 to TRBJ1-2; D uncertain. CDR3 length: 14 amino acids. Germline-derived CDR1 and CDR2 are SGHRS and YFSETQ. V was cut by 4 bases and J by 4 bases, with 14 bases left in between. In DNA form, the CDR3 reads TGCGCCAGCAGCCCCGGGAGGGTTTCCTATGGCTACACCTTC. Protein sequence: CASSPGRVSYGYTF.

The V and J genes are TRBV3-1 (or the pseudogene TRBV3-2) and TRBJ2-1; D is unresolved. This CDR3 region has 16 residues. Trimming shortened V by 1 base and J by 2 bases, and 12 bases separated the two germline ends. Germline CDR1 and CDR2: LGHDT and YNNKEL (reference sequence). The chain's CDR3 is CASSQGRTLTYNEQFF. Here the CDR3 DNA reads TGTGCCAGCAGCCAAGGGAGAACCTTAACCTACAATGAGCAGTTCTTC.

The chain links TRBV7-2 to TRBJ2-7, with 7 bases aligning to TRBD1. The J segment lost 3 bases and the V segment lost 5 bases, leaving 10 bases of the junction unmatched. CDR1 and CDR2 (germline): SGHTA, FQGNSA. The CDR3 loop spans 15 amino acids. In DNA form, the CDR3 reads TGTGCCAGCAGCACCGGGGACAGCAACCTCTACGAGCAGTACTTC. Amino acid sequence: CASSTGDSNLYEQYF.

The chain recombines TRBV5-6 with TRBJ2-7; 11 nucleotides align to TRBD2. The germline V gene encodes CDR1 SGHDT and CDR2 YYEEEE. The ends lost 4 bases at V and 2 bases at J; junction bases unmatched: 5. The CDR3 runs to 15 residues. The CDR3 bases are TGTGCCAGCAGCGGCGGGACTAGCGGACCCTACGAGCAGTACTTC. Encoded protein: CASSGGTSGPYEQYF.

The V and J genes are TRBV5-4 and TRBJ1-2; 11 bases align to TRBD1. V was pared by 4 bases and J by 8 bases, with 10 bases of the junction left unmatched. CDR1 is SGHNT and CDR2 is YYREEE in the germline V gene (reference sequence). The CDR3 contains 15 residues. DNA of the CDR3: TGTGCCAGCAGCCTCAGGGCGGGACAGGGGGACGGCTACACCTTC. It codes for CASSLRAGQGDGYTF.

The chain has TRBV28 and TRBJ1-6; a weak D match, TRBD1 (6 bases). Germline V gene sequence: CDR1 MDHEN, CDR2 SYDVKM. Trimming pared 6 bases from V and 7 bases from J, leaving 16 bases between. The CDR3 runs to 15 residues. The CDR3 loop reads CASSRDTGRNSPLHF. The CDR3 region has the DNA TGTGCCAGCAGCCGGGACACTGGGAGAAATTCACCCCTCCACTTT.